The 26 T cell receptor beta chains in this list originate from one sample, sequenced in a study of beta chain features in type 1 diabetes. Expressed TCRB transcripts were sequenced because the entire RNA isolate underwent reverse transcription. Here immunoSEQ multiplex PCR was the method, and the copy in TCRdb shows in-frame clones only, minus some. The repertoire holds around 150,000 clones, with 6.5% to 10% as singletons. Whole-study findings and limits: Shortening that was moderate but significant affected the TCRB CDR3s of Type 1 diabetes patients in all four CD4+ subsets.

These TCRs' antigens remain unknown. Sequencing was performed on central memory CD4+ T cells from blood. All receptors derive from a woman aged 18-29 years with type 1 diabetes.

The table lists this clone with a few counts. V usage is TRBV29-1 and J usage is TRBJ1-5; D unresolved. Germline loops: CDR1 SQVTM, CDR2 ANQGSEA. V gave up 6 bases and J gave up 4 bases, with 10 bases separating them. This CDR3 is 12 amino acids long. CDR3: CSVVQENQPQHF. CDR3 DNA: TGCAGCGTGGTCCAGGAAAATCAGCCCCAGCATTTT.

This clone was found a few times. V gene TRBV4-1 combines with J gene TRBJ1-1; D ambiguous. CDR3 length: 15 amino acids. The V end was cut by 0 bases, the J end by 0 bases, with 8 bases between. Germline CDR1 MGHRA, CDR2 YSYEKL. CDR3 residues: CASSQDAGMNTEAFF. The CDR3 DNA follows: TGCGCCAGCAGCCAAGATGCCGGTATGAACACTGAAGCTTTCTTT.

CDR3 sequence: CASSGGDRAKAFF. CDR3 DNA: TGTGCCAGCAGTGGGGGGGACAGGGCCAAAGCTTTCTTT. This rearrangement joins TRBV25-1 to TRBJ1-1; 9 bases are a match to TRBD1. The CDR3 sequence is 13 residues long. The germline gives CDR1 MGHDK, CDR2 SYGVNS. The trim removed 4 bases at V and 9 bases at J, leaving 6 bases unmatched. The whole variable domain, remainder taken from reference TRBV25-1 and TRBJ1-1, is EADIYQTPRYLVIGTGKKITLECSQTMGHDKMYWYQQDPGMELHLIHYSYGVNSTEKGDLSSESTVSRIRTEHFPLTLESARPSHTSQYLCASSGGDRAKAFFGQGTRLTVV.

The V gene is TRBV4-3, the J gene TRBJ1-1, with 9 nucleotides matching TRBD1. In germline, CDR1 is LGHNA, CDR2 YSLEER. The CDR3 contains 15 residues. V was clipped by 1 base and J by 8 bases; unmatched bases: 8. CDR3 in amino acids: CASSQVTTGGLEAFF. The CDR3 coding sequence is TGCGCCAGCAGCCAAGTGACGACAGGGGGTCTCGAAGCTTTCTTT.

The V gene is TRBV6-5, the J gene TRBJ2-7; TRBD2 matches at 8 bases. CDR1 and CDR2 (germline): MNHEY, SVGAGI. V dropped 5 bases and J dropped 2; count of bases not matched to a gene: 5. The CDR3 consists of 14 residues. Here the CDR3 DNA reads TGTGCCAGCAGTACTCGGGAGGGGACCTACGAGCAGTACTTC. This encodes CASSTREGTYEQYF.

CDR3 protein: CASSLTGTANTGELFF. The CDR3 DNA is TGCGCCAGCAGCCTAACCGGGACAGCTAACACCGGGGAGCTGTTTTTT. This chain joins TRBV4-1 and TRBJ2-2; 7 bases fit TRBD1. Germline V CDR1 and CDR2: MGHRA, YSYEKL. The ends lost 4 bases at V and 2 bases at J; junction bases unmatched: 7. The CDR3 consists of 16 residues.

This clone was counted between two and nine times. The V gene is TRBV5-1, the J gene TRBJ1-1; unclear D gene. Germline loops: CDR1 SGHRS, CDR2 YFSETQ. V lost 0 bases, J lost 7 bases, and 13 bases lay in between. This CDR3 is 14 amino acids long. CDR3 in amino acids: CASSLGATKDEAFF. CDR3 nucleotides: TGCGCCAGCAGCTTGGGGGCTACCAAAGATGAAGCTTTCTTT.

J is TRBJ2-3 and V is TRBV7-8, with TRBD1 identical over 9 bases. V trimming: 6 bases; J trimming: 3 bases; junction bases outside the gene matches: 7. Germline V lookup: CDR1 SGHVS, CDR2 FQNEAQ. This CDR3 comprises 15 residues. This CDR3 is CASRGQGLRTDTQYF. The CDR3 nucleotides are TGTGCCAGCAGGGGACAGGGCCTCCGAACAGATACGCAGTATTTT.

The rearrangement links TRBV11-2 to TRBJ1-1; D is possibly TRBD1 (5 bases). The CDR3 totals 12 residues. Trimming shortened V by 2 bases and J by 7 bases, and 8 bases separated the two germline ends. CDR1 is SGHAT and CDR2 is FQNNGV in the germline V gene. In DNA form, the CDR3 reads TGTGCCAGCAGCTTATACGGGGGTGAAGCTTTCTTT. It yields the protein CASSLYGGEAFF.

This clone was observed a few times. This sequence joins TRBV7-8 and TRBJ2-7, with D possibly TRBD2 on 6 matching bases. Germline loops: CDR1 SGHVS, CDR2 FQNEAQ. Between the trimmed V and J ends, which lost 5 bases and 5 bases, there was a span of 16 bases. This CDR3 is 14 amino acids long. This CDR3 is CASSRETVTNEQYF. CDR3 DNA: TGTGCCAGCAGCCGGGAGACAGTCACTAACGAGCAGTACTTC.

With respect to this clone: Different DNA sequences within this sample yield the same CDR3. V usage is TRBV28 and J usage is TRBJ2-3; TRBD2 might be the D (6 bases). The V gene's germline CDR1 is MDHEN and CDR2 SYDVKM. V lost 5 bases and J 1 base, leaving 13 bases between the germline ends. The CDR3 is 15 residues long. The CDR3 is CASSPRGGGTDTQYF. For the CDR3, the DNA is TGTGCCAGCAGTCCCCGAGGAGGGGGCACAGATACGCAGTATTTT.

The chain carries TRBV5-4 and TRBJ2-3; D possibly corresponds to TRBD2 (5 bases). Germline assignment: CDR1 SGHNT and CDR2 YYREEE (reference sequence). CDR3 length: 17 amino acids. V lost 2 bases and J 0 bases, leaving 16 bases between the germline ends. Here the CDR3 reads CASSLLSGGFSTDTQYF. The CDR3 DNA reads TGTGCCAGCAGCTTATTATCTGGAGGATTTAGCACAGATACGCAGTATTTT.

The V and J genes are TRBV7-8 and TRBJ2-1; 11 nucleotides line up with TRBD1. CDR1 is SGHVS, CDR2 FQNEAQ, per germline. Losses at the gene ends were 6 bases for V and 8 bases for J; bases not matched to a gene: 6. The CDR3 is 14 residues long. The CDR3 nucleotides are TGTGCCAGCAGTCGGACAGGGGGCACGGATGAGCAGTTCTTC. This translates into CASSRTGGTDEQFF.

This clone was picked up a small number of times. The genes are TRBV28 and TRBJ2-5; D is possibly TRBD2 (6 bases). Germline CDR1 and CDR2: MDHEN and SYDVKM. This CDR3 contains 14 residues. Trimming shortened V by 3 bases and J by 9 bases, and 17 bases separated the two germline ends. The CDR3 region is CASSLSGAGWAQYF. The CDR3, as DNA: TGTGCCAGCAGTTTGTCCGGGGCGGGGTGGGCCCAGTACTTC. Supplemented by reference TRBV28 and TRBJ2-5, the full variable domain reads DVKVTQSSRYLVKRTGEKVFLECVQDMDHENMFWYRQDPGLGLRLIYFSYDVKMKEKGDIPEGYSVSREKKERFSLILESASTNQTSMYLCASSLSGAGWAQYFGPGTRLLVL.

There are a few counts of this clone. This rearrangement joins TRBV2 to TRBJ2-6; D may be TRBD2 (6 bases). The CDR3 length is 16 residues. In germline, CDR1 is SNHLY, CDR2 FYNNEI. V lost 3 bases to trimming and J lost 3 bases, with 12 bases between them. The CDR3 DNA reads TGTGCCAGCAGTGAGGGAGGTGTACATGGGGCCAACGTCCTGACTTTC. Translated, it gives CASSEGGVHGANVLTF.

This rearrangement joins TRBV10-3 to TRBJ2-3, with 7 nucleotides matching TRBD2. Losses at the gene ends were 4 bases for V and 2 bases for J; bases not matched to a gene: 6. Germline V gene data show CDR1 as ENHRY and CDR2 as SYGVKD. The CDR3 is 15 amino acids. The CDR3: CAISGGRANTDTQYF. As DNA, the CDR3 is TGTGCCATCAGTGGTGGGAGGGCTAACACAGATACGCAGTATTTT.

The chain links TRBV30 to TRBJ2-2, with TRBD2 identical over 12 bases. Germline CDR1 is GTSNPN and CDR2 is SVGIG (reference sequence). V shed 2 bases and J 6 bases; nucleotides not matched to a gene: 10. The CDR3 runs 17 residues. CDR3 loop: CAWSLPGLAGIPGELFF. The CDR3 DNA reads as TGTGCCTGGAGTCTACCAGGACTAGCGGGAATCCCCGGGGAGCTGTTTTTT.

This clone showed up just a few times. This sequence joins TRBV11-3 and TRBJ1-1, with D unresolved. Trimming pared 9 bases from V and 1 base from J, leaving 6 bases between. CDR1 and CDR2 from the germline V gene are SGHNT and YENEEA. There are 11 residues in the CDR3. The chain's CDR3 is CARRENTEAFF. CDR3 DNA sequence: TGTGCCAGGAGGGAGAACACTGAAGCTTTCTTT.

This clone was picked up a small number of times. CDR3: CASSQGRGRSTEAFF. In DNA form, the CDR3 reads TGTGCCAGCAGCCAGGGTAGGGGGCGATCCACTGAAGCTTTCTTT. The chain carries TRBV14 and TRBJ1-1; the match to TRBD1 covers 7 bases. V was pared by 3 bases and J by 4 bases, with 8 bases of the junction left unmatched. Germline V CDR1 and CDR2: SGHDN, FVKESK. The CDR3 extends over 15 amino acids. Filled out from reference TRBV14 and TRBJ1-1, the complete variable domain reads EAGVTQFPSHSVIEKGQTVTLRCDPISGHDNLYWYRRVMGKEIKFLLHFVKESKQDESGMPNNRFLAERTGGTYSTLKVQPAELEDSGVYFCASSQGRGRSTEAFFGQGTRLTVV.

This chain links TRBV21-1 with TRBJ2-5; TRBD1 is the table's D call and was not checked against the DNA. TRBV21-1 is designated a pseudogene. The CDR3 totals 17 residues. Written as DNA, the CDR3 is TGTGCCAGCAGCAAAGGGGGCTTGACAGGGGGCGGAGAGACCCAGTACTTC. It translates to CASSKGGLTGGGETQYF.

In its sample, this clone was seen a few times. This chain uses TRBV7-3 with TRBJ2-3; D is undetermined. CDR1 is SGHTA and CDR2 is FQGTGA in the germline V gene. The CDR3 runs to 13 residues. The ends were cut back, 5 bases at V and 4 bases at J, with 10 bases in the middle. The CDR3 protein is CASSGVGPDTQYF. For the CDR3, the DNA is TGTGCCAGCAGCGGCGTGGGCCCAGATACGCAGTATTTT.

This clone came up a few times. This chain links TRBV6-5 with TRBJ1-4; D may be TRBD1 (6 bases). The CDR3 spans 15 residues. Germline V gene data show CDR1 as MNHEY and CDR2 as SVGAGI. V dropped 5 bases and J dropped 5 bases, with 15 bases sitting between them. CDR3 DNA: TGTGCCAGCAGTCCCCGAACAGGGTCCAATGAAAAACTGTTTTTT. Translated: CASSPRTGSNEKLFF.

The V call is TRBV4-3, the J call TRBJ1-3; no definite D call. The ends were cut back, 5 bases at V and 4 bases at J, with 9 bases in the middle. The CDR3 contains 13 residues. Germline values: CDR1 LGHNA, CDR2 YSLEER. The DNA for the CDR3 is TGCGCCAGCAGCTTTGGCCACGGAAACACCATATATTTT. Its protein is CASSFGHGNTIYF.

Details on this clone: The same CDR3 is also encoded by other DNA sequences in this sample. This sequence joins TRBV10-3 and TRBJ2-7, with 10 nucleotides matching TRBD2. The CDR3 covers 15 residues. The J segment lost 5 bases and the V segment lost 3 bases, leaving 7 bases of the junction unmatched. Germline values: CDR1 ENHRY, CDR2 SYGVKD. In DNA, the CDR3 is TGTGCCATCAGTGAACCCCTAGCGGGAGCCCACGAGCAGTACTTC. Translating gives CAISEPLAGAHEQYF.

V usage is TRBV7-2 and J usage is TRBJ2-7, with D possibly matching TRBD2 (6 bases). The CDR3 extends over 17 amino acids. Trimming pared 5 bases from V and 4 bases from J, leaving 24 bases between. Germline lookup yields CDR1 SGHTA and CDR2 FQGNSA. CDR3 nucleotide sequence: TGTGCCAGCAGCCAAGATTGGAGCGGGCGGTTCCTTTACGAGCAGTACTTC. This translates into CASSQDWSGRFLYEQYF.

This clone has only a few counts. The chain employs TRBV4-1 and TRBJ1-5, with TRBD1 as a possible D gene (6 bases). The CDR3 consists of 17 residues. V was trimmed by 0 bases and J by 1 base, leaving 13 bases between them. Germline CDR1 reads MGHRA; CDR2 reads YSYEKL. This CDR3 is CASSQEVQGWSNQPQHF. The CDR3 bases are TGCGCCAGCAGCCAAGAGGTACAGGGCTGGAGCAATCAGCCCCAGCATTTT.